One and the same sample provided the 26 T cell receptor beta chains below, sequenced in a study of blood T cells in healthy people across ages. Sample-barcoded 5' priming and a J-beta primer mix drove a second PCR of 7 to 11 cycles. TCRdb re-analysed the 5' RACE reads in MiXCR, keeping a single row per CDR3 protein. Found here are roughly 900,000 distinct CDR3 sequences, under 30% of them singletons; the top ten hold around a sixth. Sequencing was carried out using blood. These receptors originate from a woman older than 75 in good health.

This clonotype was observed many times. The chain joins TRBV4-3 to TRBJ2-1; D not resolved. CDR1 is LGHNA and CDR2 is YSLEER in the germline V gene. V was pared by 0 bases and J by 0 bases, with 9 bases between. This CDR3 has 16 amino acids. In DNA form, the CDR3 reads TGCGCCAGCAGCCAAGACCCGAGCGCCTCCTACAATGAGCAGTTCTTC. It translates to CASSQDPSASYNEQFF.

This chain connects TRBV7-9 to TRBJ2-1; 13 nucleotides match TRBD2. The germline CDR1 and CDR2 sequences are SEHNR and FQNEAQ (reference sequence). Trimming removed 5 bases from V and 3 bases from J; junction bases left unmatched: 16. The CDR3 runs 20 residues. The CDR3: CASSTRTSGGSNLVYNEQFF. The CDR3 nucleotides read TGTGCCAGCAGCACAAGGACTAGCGGGGGCTCCAACCTAGTCTACAATGAGCAGTTCTTC.

The chain combines TRBV7-2 with TRBJ1-2; D may be TRBD1 (5 bases). The CDR3 has 15 amino acids. V was trimmed by 1 base and J by 0 bases, leaving 9 bases between them. In germline, CDR1 is SGHTA, CDR2 FQGNSA. The chain's CDR3 is CASSLVRVTNYGYTF. The CDR3 bases are TGTGCCAGCAGCTTAGTCAGGGTTACTAACTATGGCTACACCTTC.

This clonotype occurred a few times. The CDR3 region is CASSPPTAGRDEQFF. The CDR3, as DNA: TGTGCCAGCTCACCACCGACAGCGGGGAGGGATGAGCAGTTCTTC. V and J are TRBV18 and TRBJ2-1, with TRBD2 matching over 7 bases. The CDR3 is made up of 15 amino acids. J gave up 8 bases and V 0 bases, and 7 bases lay outside the gene matches. Germline loops: CDR1 KGHSH, CDR2 LQKENI.

This clonotype has more than one count but fewer than ten. This may be a read error, as it is one base from a much larger clone. The rearrangement links TRBV6-5 to TRBJ2-5; 8 bases are shared with TRBD2. This CDR3 contains 14 residues. V shed 6 bases and J 5 bases; nucleotides not matched to a gene: 8. CDR1 is MNHEY, CDR2 SVGAGI, per germline. In DNA, the CDR3 is TGTGCCAGCAGGTACGGGGGGGCGGGCGAGACCCAGTACTTC. Its translation is CASRYGGAGETQYF.

The gene calls are TRBV3-1 and TRBJ1-1, with no clear D. V gave up 0 bases and J gave up 0 bases, with 8 bases separating them. Per the germline V gene, CDR1 is LGHDT and CDR2 is YNNKEL (reference sequence). The CDR3 length is 15 residues. For the CDR3, the DNA is TGTGCCAGCAGCCAAGAACCGACACTGAACACTGAAGCTTTCTTT. This gives the protein CASSQEPTLNTEAFF. The full variable domain, in which reference TRBV3-1 and TRBJ1-1 provide the parts outside the CDR3, is DTAVSQTPKYLVTQMGNDKSIKCEQNLGHDTMYWYKQDSKKFLKIMFSYNNKELIINETVPNRFSPKSPDKAHLNLHINSLELGDSAVYFCASSQEPTLNTEAFFGQGTRLTVV.

This clonotype was picked up many times. The chain has TRBV11-2 and TRBJ2-1, with TRBD1 as a possible D gene (5 bases). The CDR3 runs 16 residues. Germline CDR1 SGHAT, CDR2 FQNNGV. The germline V and J ends were trimmed by 1 base and 4 bases, with 14 bases remaining between them. Here the CDR3 reads CASSLGRRVRYNEQFF. CDR3 DNA: TGTGCCAGCAGCTTAGGGCGCAGGGTGCGTTACAATGAGCAGTTCTTC.

As to this clonotype: Given a much more abundant clone one base away, this may be a read error. It is likely a read error, because the conserved phenylalanine at the end of the CDR3 is missing. The chain links TRBV7-2 to TRBJ2-1, with 9 bases that match TRBD1. J was trimmed by 9 bases and V by 1 base; bases with no gene match: 7. The CDR3 loop spans 15 amino acids. From germline, CDR1 is SGHTA and CDR2 FQGNSA. The CDR3 sequence: CASSLDTTGGREQFV. The CDR3, as DNA: TGTGCCAGCAGCTTAGATACCACAGGGGGCCGTGAGCAGTTCGTC.

The rearrangement uses TRBV20-1 and TRBJ1-2; possible D gene TRBD1, 6 bases. Germline assignment: CDR1 DFQATT and CDR2 SNEGSKA (reference sequence). The V and J ends lost 0 bases and 4 bases respectively, with 12 bases between them. The CDR3 length is 14 residues. As DNA, the CDR3 is TGCAGTGCTAGAGATCAAACAGGGATCTATGGCTACACCTTC. Protein: CSARDQTGIYGYTF.

This clonotype was detected only once. This sequence may be a read error, since a much larger clone differs from it by one base. The chain has TRBV20-1 and TRBJ1-2; the match to TRBD1 covers 8 bases. Germline CDR1 reads DFQATT; CDR2 reads SNEGSKA (reference sequence). The CDR3 is 12 amino acids. The DNA of the CDR3 is TGCAGTGCCACGGGACAGGACTATAGCTACACCTTC. It translates to CSATGQDYSYTF.

In this sample, this clonotype turned up many times. V is TRBV6-2 or TRBV6-3 and J is TRBJ2-3; weak D call: TRBD1 (5 bases). This CDR3 region has 13 residues. V lost 8 bases and J lost 0, with 9 bases in between. CDR1 and CDR2 (germline): MNHEY, SVGEGT. The CDR3, as DNA: TGTGCCAGCCGAGGACATAGCACAGATACGCAGTATTTT. Protein: CASRGHSTDTQYF.

The chain employs TRBV18 and TRBJ2-3, with TRBD2 identical over 9 bases. V lost 2 bases to trimming and J lost 4 bases; unmatched junction nucleotides: 13. The CDR3 extends over 18 amino acids. Germline CDR1 and CDR2: KGHSH and LQKENI. As DNA, the CDR3 is TGTGCCAGCTCACCATTAGGTCGGCAGCGGGGGGTGCCAGATACGCAGTATTTT. This sequence encodes CASSPLGRQRGVPDTQYF.

This clonotype was observed a handful of times. Given a much more abundant clone one base away, this may be a read error. The gene calls are TRBV3-1 and TRBJ2-5; no definite D call. This CDR3 has 12 amino acids. CDR1 and CDR2 from the germline V gene are LGHDT and YNNKEL (reference sequence). The CDR3 spells CTSTAIGETQYF. The CDR3 DNA follows: TGTACCAGTACTGCTATAGGGGAGACCCAGTACTTC.

Note on this clonotype: Being one base from a much bigger clone, this may be a read error. The rearrangement joins TRBV11-2 to TRBJ2-4, with 15 bases identical to TRBD2. The DNA end is a closer match to TRBJ2-5, so the J assignment may be wrong. The CDR3 loop spans 16 amino acids. CDR1 is SGHAT and CDR2 is FQNNGV in the germline V gene. The CDR3 DNA reads as TGTGCCAGCAGCCCCGGGACTAGCGGGGGGTTTGGGACCCAGTACTTC. It yields the protein CASSPGTSGGFGTQYF.

Details on this clonotype: It may be a read error: a sequence one base away is much more abundant. The rearrangement joins TRBV5-8 to TRBJ2-3; D gene unclear. The CDR3 loop spans 14 amino acids. Germline V gene lookup returns CDR1 SGHTS and CDR2 YDEGEE. V lost 4 bases, J lost 6 bases, and 15 bases lay in between. Written as DNA, the CDR3 is TGTGCCAGCAGCACTGGCGGCACCCGGGATACGCAGTATTTT. Translating gives CASSTGGTRDTQYF.

The chain couples TRBV30 to TRBJ1-6; no firm D call. Trimming shortened V by 1 base and J by 4 bases, and 8 bases separated the two germline ends. The CDR3 spans 14 residues. Germline CDR1 reads GTSNPN; CDR2 reads SVGIG (reference sequence). The CDR3, as DNA: TGTGCCTGGAGTGCGTGGGATTATAATTCACCCCTCCACTTT. Translation: CAWSAWDYNSPLHF.

The chain links TRBV4-1 to TRBJ1-1; maybe TRBD1 (5 bases). V lost 4 bases to trimming and J lost 0 bases, with 21 bases between them. This CDR3 spans 18 amino acids. The germline CDR1 and CDR2 sequences are MGHRA and YSYEKL. CDR3 in DNA: TGCGCCAGCAGCCTACCCCCCTTGGGGGAAATGGTGAACACTGAAGCTTTCTTT. Translated, it gives CASSLPPLGEMVNTEAFF.

Only a few counts were recorded for this clonotype. Given a much more abundant clone one base away, this may be a read error. V and J are TRBV5-1 and TRBJ2-1; 9 nucleotides align to TRBD2. This CDR3 comprises 15 residues. Germline V lookup: CDR1 SGHRS, CDR2 YFSETQ. The CDR3 nucleotides read TGCGCCAGCAGCTCCGGGACTAGCCTGTACAATGGGCAGTTCTTC. It encodes CASSSGTSLYNGQFF.

This clonotype was recorded once. A much larger clone lies one base from this, so it may be a read error. The chain employs TRBV11-3 and TRBJ2-7, with a weak D call TRBD2 (5 bases). The J call is doubtful: the DNA matches TRBJ2-5 better. In germline, CDR1 is SGHNT, CDR2 YENEEA. The CDR3 runs 13 residues. The CDR3 is CARSLDLRGTQYF. The DNA for the CDR3 is TGTGCCCGCAGCTTAGATCTTCGGGGGACCCAGTACTTC.

This clonotype was counted ten times or more. The chain has TRBV6-2 or TRBV6-3 and TRBJ2-5; 7 bases agree with TRBD2. V lost 6 bases to trimming and J lost 2 bases; unmatched junction nucleotides: 12. The V gene's germline CDR1 is MNHEY and CDR2 SVGEGT. The CDR3 consists of 16 residues. The DNA of the CDR3 is TGTGCCAGCAGCTTAAGACTAGCCCTAAATCAAGAGACCCAGTACTTC. Encoded protein: CASSLRLALNQETQYF.

This clonotype showed up many times. The rearrangement joins TRBV9 to TRBJ2-5; D unclear. This CDR3 spans 14 amino acids. With 1 base removed from V and 1 base from J, the gap between germline ends came to 8 bases. Germline lookup yields CDR1 SGDLS and CDR2 YYNGEE. CDR3 nucleotide sequence: TGTGCCAGCAGCGTACTAGGGCGCCAAGAGACCCAGTACTTC. Residues: CASSVLGRQETQYF.

Concerning this clonotype: Just one base apart from a much larger clone, this may be a read error. V and J are TRBV6-2 or TRBV6-3 and TRBJ2-1; D remains unclear. The germline CDR1 and CDR2 sequences are MNHEY and SVGEGT. The CDR3 length is 11 residues. In DNA form, the CDR3 reads TGTGCCAGCAGGTACTATAAAGAGCAGTTCTTC. It encodes CASRYYKEQFF.

This clonotype showed up many times. J is TRBJ2-5 and V is TRBV20-1; D might be TRBD2 (5 bases). The germline gives CDR1 DFQATT, CDR2 SNEGSKA (reference sequence). With 5 bases removed from V and 0 bases from J, the gap between germline ends came to 13 bases. CDR3 length: 14 amino acids. CDR3 loop: CSASLSGYQETQYF. The CDR3 DNA sequence: TGCAGTGCTTCGCTCAGCGGCTACCAAGAGACCCAGTACTTC.

The chain has TRBV6-5 and TRBJ1-2; no firm D call. V was cut by 0 bases and J by 6 bases, with 11 bases left in between. Germline CDR1 MNHEY, CDR2 SVGAGI. The CDR3 is 14 amino acids. CDR3 in DNA: TGTGCCAGCAGTTACTCGAACAGCGGTGATGGCTACACCTTC. Translating gives CASSYSNSGDGYTF.

With respect to this clonotype: A read error may be the cause here, since a much bigger clone is one base away. This rearrangement joins TRBV9 to TRBJ2-5; D might be TRBD1 (5 bases). V lost 0 bases, J lost 11 bases, and 20 bases lay in between. This CDR3 has 15 residues. CDR1 SGDLS and CDR2 YYNGEE come from the germline V gene. This CDR3 reads CASSVGQGLGNEQYF. The DNA of the CDR3 is TGTGCCAGCAGCGTAGGTCAGGGATTGGGCAATGAGCAGTACTTC.

This clonotype has just one count. The chain couples TRBV5-1 to TRBJ2-1; TRBD1 matches 10 bases. Germline V gene sequence: CDR1 SGHRS, CDR2 YFSETQ. Trimming took 0 bases from V and 8 from J; bases not matched to a gene: 5. The CDR3 loop spans 15 amino acids. The CDR3 region has the DNA TGCGCCAGCAGCTTGGGACAGGGGGCTCTCCATGAGCAGTTCTTC. Its protein product is CASSLGQGALHEQFF.